The 4 T cell receptor beta chains below come from one sample, sequenced in a study of blood T cells in healthy people across ages. Through a sample-barcoded 5' primer and a J-beta primer mix, a second PCR was run for roughly 7 to 11 cycles. MiXCR, run by TCRdb on the 5' RACE reads, gives a single entry per CDR3 protein. Among 800,000 to 1,300,000 distinct CDR3 sequences listed, approximately 25% were seen once. These records were also assigned to another study, of T cells of mothers and their children.

Sequencing was carried out using blood. The receptors stem from a girl aged 2-9 years in good health.

Concerning this clonotype itself: Sequence at one end of the junction differs from germline and may be a read error. The chain joins TRBV4-2 to TRBJ1-2, with no clear D. Germline V gives CDR1 LGHNA, CDR2 YNFKEQ. This CDR3 is 18 amino acids long. The CDR3 here is CASSPDGFFRAFNCGYTF. Here the CDR3 DNA reads TGTGCCAGCAGCCCAGACGGTTTTTTCAGAGCCTTTAACTGTGGCTACACCTTC.

This clonotype was observed a few times. The V and J genes are TRBV12-3 or TRBV12-4 and TRBJ1-5, with 8 bases fitting TRBD1. The junction had 5 bases not matched to a gene; V was cut back by 6 bases and J by 1 base. This CDR3 is built from 15 residues. The CDR3 spells CASRPTGASNQPQHF. CDR3 DNA: TGTGCCAGCAGGCCGACAGGGGCGAGCAATCAGCCCCAGCATTTT.

This clonotype was seen more than once but under ten times. V usage is TRBV9 and J usage is TRBJ1-4; D is undetermined. This CDR3 region has 14 residues. In germline, CDR1 is SGDLS, CDR2 YYNGEE. Trimming shortened V by 0 bases and J by 7 bases, and 10 bases separated the two germline ends. The DNA for the CDR3 is TGTGCCAGCAGCGTAGGGGAGAACGGTGAAAAACTGTTTTTT. Translating it yields CASSVGENGEKLFF.

This clonotype turned up a few times. The CDR3 region has the DNA TGTGCCAGCAGCTTAGACTCGTGGGGGCAGTTCTTC. As protein: CASSLDSWGQFF. This chain uses TRBV7-9 with TRBJ2-5; D ambiguous. With the DNA end fitting TRBJ2-1 better, the J assignment may be wrong. The V gene's germline CDR1 is SEHNR and CDR2 FQNEAQ (reference sequence). The CDR3 covers 12 residues.